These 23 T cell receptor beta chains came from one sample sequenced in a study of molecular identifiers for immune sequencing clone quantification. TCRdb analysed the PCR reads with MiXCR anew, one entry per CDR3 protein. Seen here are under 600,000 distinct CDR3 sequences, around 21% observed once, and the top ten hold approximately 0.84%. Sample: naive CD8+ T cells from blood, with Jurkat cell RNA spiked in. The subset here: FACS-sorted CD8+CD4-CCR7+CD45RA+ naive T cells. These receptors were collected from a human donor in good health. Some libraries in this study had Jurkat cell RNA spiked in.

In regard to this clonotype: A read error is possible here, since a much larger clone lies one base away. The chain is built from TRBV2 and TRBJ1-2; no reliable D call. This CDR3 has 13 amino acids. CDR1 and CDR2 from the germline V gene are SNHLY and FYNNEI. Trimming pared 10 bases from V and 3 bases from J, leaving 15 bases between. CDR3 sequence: CATTPWEDYGYTF. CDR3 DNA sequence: TGTGCCACTACTCCATGGGAGGACTATGGCTACACCTTC.

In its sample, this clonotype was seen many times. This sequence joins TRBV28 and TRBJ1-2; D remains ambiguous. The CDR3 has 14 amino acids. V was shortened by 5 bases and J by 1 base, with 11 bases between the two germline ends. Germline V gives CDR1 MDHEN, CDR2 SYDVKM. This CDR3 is CASSLRQDNYGYTF. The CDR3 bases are TGTGCCAGCAGTCTACGACAAGATAACTATGGCTACACCTTC.

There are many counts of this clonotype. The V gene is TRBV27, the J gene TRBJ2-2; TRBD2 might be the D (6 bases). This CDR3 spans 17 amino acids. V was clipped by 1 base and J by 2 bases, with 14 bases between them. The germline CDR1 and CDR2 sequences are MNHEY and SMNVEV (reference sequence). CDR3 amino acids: CASSLFSASANTGELFF. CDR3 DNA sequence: TGTGCCAGCAGTTTATTTAGTGCTAGCGCAAACACCGGGGAGCTGTTTTTT.

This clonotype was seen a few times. CDR3 sequence (DNA): TGTGCCAGCAGTTACCCAAGCCGGGACAGGGGTACTGGAAACACCATATATTTT. Amino acid sequence: CASSYPSRDRGTGNTIYF. The genes are TRBV6-2 or TRBV6-3 and TRBJ1-3, with 10 nucleotides matching TRBD1. The CDR3 is made up of 18 amino acids. V lost 2 bases to trimming and J lost 2 bases; unmatched junction nucleotides: 9. CDR1 and CDR2 from the germline V gene are MNHEY and SVGEGT.

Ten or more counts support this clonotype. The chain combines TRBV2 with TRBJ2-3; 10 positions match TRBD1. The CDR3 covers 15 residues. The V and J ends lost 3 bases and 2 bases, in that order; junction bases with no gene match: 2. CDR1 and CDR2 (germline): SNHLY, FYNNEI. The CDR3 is CASSEGQGITDTQYF. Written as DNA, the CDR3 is TGTGCCAGCAGTGAGGGACAGGGGATCACAGATACGCAGTATTTT.

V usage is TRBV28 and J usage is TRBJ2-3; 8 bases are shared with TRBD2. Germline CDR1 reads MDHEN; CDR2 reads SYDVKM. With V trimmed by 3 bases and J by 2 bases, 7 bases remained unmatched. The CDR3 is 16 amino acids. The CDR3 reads CASSFRLARITDTQYF. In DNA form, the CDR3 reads TGTGCCAGCAGTTTCCGACTAGCGAGGATCACAGATACGCAGTATTTT. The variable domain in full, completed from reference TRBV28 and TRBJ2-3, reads DVKVTQSSRYLVKRTGEKVFLECVQDMDHENMFWYRQDPGLGLRLIYFSYDVKMKEKGDIPEGYSVSREKKERFSLILESASTNQTSMYLCASSFRLARITDTQYFGPGTRLTVL.

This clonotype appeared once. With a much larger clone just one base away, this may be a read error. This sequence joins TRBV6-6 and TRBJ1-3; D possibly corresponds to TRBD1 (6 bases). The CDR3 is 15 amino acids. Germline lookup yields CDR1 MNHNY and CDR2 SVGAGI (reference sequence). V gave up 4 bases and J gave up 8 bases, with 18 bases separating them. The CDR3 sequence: CASSFEPGQRDTIYF. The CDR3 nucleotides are TGTGCCAGCAGTTTCGAACCGGGACAAAGAGACACCATATATTTT.

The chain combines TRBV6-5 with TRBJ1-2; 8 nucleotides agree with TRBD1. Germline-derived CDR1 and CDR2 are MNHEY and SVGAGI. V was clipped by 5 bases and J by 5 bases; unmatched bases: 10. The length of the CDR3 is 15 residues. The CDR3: CASSNRGGTFYGYTF. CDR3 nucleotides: TGTGCCAGCAGTAACAGGGGGGGAACTTTTTATGGCTACACCTTC.

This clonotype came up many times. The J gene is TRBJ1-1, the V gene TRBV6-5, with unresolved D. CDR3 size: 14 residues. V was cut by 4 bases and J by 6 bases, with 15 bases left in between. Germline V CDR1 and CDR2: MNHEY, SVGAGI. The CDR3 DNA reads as TGTGCCAGCAGTTTAGTGGGTGGGTCCCCTGAAGCTTTCTTT. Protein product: CASSLVGGSPEAFF.

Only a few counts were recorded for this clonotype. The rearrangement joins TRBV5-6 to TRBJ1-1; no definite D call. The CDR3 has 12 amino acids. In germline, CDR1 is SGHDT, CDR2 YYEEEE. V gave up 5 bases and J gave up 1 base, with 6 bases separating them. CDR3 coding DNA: TGTGCCAGCAGTCAATGGAACACTGAAGCTTTCTTT. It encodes CASSQWNTEAFF.

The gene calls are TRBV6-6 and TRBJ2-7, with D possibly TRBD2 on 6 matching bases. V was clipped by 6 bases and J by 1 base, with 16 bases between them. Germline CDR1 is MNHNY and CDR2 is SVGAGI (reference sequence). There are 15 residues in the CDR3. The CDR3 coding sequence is TGTGCCAGCAGCCCCACCGGAGGGAAGTCCTACGAGCAGTACTTC. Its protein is CASSPTGGKSYEQYF.

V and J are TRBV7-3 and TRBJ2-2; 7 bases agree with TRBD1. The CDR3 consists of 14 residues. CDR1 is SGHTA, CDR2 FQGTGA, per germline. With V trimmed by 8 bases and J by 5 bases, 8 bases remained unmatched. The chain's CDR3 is CASGIDRVTGELFF. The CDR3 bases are TGTGCCAGCGGCATCGACAGGGTAACCGGGGAGCTGTTTTTT.

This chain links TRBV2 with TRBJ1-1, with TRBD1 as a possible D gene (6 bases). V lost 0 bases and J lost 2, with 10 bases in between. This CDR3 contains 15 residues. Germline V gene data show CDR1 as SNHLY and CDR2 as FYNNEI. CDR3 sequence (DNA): TGTGCCAGCAGTGAAGCGGGGGGCCCCAACACTGAAGCTTTCTTT. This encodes CASSEAGGPNTEAFF.

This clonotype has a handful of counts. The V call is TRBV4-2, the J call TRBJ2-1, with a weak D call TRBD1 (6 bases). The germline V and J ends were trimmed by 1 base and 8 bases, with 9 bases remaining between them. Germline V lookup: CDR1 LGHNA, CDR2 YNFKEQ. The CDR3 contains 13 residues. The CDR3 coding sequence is TGTGCCAGCAGCCAAGGCAGGGGCGATGAGCAGTTCTTC. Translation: CASSQGRGDEQFF.

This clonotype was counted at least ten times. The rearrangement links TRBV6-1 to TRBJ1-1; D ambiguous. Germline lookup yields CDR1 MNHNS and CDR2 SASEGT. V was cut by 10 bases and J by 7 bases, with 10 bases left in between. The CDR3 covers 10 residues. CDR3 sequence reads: CATELFEAFF. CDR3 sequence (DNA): TGTGCCACCGAGTTGTTTGAAGCTTTCTTT.

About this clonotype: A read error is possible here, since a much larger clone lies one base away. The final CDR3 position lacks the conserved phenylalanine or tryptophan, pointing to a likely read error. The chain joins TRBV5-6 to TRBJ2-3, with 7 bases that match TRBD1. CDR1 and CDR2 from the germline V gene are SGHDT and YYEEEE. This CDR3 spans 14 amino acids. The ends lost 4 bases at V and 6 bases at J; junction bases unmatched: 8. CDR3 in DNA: TGTGCCAGCAGCCACGACAGGGAAGCTGATACGCAGTATTCT. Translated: CASSHDREADTQYS.

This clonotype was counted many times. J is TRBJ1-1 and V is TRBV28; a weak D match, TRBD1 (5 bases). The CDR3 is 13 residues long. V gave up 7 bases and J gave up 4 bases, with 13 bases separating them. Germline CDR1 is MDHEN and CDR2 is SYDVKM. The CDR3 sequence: CASTPSGTTEAFF. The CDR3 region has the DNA TGTGCCAGCACCCCGTCGGGGACCACTGAAGCTTTCTTT.

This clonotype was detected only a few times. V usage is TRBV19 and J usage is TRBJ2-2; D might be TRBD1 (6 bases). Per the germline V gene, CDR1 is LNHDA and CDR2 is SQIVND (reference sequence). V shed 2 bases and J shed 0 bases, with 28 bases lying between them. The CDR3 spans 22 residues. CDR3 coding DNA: TGTGCCAGTAGTATATCGATAGGTAGTTGGACAGTTAGAACCGCGAACACCGGGGAGCTGTTTTTT. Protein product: CASSISIGSWTVRTANTGELFF.

The CDR3, as DNA: TGTGCCAGCAGCTCCCGGATTGATGGTATGTTCTTC. Protein product: CASSSRIDGMFF. This chain links TRBV7-2 with TRBJ2-1; D is uncertain. Germline CDR1 and CDR2: SGHTA and FQGNSA. The CDR3 spans 12 residues. V lost 4 bases, J lost 15 bases, and 16 bases lay in between.

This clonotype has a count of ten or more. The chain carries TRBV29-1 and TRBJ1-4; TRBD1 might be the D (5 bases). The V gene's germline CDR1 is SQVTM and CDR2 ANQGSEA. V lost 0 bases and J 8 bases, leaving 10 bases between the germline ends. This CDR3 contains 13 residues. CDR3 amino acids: CSVEDPTAEKLFF. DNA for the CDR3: TGCAGCGTTGAAGACCCGACAGCCGAAAAACTGTTTTTT.

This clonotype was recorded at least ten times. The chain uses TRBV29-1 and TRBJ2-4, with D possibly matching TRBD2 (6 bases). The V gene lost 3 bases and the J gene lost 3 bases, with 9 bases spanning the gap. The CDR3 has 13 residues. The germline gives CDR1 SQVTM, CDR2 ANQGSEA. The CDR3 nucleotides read TGCAGCGTTGATGCGGGATTCAAAAACATTCAGTACTTC. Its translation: CSVDAGFKNIQYF.

The chain's CDR3 is CASSYASRNTEAFF. The CDR3 DNA reads as TGTGCCAGCAGTTACGCGAGCAGGAACACTGAAGCTTTCTTT. J is TRBJ1-1 and V is TRBV6-5; the D is unclear. Trimming cost V 2 bases and J 1 base, with 8 bases left between them. Germline lookup yields CDR1 MNHEY and CDR2 SVGAGI. CDR3 length equals 14 residues.

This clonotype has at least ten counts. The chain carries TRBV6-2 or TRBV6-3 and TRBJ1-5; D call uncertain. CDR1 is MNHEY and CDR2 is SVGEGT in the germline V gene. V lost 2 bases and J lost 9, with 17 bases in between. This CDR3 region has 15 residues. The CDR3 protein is CASSYPSSGFLPQHF. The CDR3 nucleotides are TGTGCCAGCAGTTACCCTTCCTCTGGGTTTTTGCCCCAGCATTTT.